This T cell receptor beta chain was recovered during a study of blood T cell repertoires in COVID-19. Looking at the study overall: Some COVID-19 samples were acute and others convalescent; all came from the United States, Italy and Spain. From T cells, B-cell-depleted T cells, or PBMCs came the material, which was cDNA or gDNA.

Germline V gives CDR1 SNHLY, CDR2 FYNNEI. The CDR3 extends over 16 amino acids. Trimming removed 6 bases from V and 7 bases from J; junction bases left unmatched: 15. Authors' data handling: By means of reference gene primer amplification, nucleated cell counts were estimated. TCRdb keeps only in-frame clones here, not all; method: immunoSEQ multiplex PCR. The V and J calls and clone size were taken over from that table, and D and trimming were inferred from the DNA. The sample contains approximately 29,000 clones, 85% to 90% of which appear only once. Sequenced input: peripheral blood. This chain connects TRBV2 to TRBJ2-7; 10 positions agree with TRBD1. This sequence originates from a man between 65 and 85 years old with active COVID-19. CDR3 sequence: CASSKGQGGFVGEQYF. As DNA, the CDR3 is TGTGCCAGCAGCAAAGGACAGGGGGGATTTGTAGGAGAGCAGTACTTC. Using reference TRBV2 and TRBJ2-7 for the parts outside the CDR3, the full variable domain is EPEVTQTPSHQVTQMGQEVILRCVPISNHLYFYWYRQILGQKVEFLVSFYNNEISEKSEIFDDQFSVERPDGSNFTLKIRSTKLEDSAMYFCASSKGQGGFVGEQYFGPGTRLTVT.